This TCR beta chain was profiled in a study of blood T cell repertoires in COVID-19. Study-level background: Collection of acute and convalescent COVID-19 samples took place in the United States, Italy and Spain.

Sequencing was performed with immunoSEQ multiplex PCR; in TCRdb, only in-frame clones are kept and a portion is missing. The data contain about 160,000 clones, roughly 84% of them singletons. This clone has just one count. V was clipped by 5 bases and J by 7 bases; unmatched bases: 12. Germline V CDR1 and CDR2: SGHTA, FQGNSA. The CDR3 has 15 residues. V and J are TRBV7-2 and TRBJ1-1; 8 positions match TRBD1. This TCR derives from a woman aged 80 or over with active or convalescent COVID-19. The sequenced sample consisted of peripheral blood. CDR3 residues: CASSLTRGPEDEAFF. In DNA, the CDR3 is TGTGCCAGCAGCCTAACCAGGGGGCCTGAAGATGAAGCTTTCTTT.